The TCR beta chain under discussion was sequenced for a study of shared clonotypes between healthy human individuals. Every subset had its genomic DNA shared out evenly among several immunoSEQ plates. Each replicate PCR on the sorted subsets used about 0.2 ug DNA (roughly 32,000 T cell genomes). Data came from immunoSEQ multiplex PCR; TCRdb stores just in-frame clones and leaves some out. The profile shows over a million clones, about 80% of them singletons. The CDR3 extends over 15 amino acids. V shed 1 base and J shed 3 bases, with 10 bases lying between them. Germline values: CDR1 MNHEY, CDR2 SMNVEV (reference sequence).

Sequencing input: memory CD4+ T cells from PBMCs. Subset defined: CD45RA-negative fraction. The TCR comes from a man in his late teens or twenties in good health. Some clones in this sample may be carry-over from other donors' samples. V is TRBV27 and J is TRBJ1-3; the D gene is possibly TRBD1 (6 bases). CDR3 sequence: CASSLYRVNGNTIYF. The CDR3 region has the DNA TGTGCCAGCAGTTTATACAGGGTGAATGGAAACACCATATATTTT.